This is a list of T cell receptor beta chains from one sample in a study of CD8 T cells in ankylosing spondylitis. TCRdb fed the 5' RACE reads into MiXCR, producing one record per CDR3 protein. The sample includes about 390,000 distinct CDR3 sequences, about a fifth of them seen just once. The sample comprised blood, either unsorted or a sorted T cell fraction (not recorded which). The receptors here all came from a male donor with ankylosing spondylitis. Each CDR3 is given with its conserved first and last residue.

j_call	cdr3_length	v_call	cdr3_aa
TRBJ2-1	12	TRBV29-1	CSAERGPNEQFF
TRBJ1-1	14	TRBV20-1	CSARAPLQGTEAFF
TRBJ2-7	14	TRBV10-3	CAISESSGVGEQYF
TRBJ2-1	12	TRBV7-9	CASSPRTGGEFF
TRBJ1-5	13	TRBV6-1	CASRTGPRQPQHF
TRBJ2-1	14	TRBV5-1	CASSFEDSDNEQFF
TRBJ1-5	16	TRBV4-1	CASSQGVGSGNQPQHF
TRBJ2-7	14	TRBV7-9	CASSLLAGVFEQYF
TRBJ2-7	18	TRBV9	CASSVPLRLVPRGYEQYF
TRBJ2-2	13	TRBV30	CAWRDRVAGELFF
TRBJ2-7	15	TRBV2	CASSAWTGPSYEQYF
TRBJ2-1	16	TRBV20-1	CSAITLLAGSYNEQFF
TRBJ1-6	15	TRBV7-2	CASSLGKGENSPLHF
TRBJ2-5	14	TRBV7-2	CASSLNGAQETQYF
TRBJ2-7	14	TRBV6-5	CASSYIADEGEQYF
TRBJ2-2	15	TRBV15	CATSRDPAFTGELFF
TRBJ1-6	16	TRBV4-1	CASSRGGLKTNSPLHF
TRBJ2-1	17	TRBV6-2/TRBV6-3	CASSYSRASGSYNEQFF
TRBJ1-1	18	TRBV6-2/TRBV6-3	CASSYPLLAGTANTEAFF